Given below is one T cell receptor (beta chain) in context. Its antigen is not known. The data were obtained in a study of human T cells and chemical hapten exposure. Whole-study context: For sensitization, 2% DPC was applied to a roughly 2 cm by roughly 2 cm patch of upper inner arm skin. Points from the study as a whole: Healthy people's immune response may differ from that of the donors, who had alopecia.

The library put unique molecular identifiers onto individual cDNA molecules. TCRdb fed the RACE reads into MiXCR, producing one record per CDR3 protein. The sample has about 380,000 distinct CDR3 sequences; about 4.8% are singletons. Trimming left V 5 bases short and J 0 bases short, with 17 bases between. Germline V gene lookup returns CDR1 SEHNR and CDR2 FQNEAQ (reference sequence). The length of the CDR3 is 17 residues. Time point indicated: patch test 1, 2 weeks after DPC sensitization. Treatment defined: therapeutic diphenylcyclopropenone sensitization with weekly scalp DPC. The rearrangement joins TRBV7-9 to TRBJ2-4; the D gene is possibly TRBD2 (6 bases). The sequence was collected from a woman aged 50 to 60 with alopecia areata. Some clones in this sample may be carry-over from other donors' samples. The sample was whole blood, taken in connection with sensitization to the hapten diphenylcyclopropenone (DPC). The CDR3 loop is CASSPRTTQLAKNIQYF. The CDR3 DNA is TGTGCCAGCAGCCCCCGGACTACCCAACTAGCCAAAAACATTCAGTACTTC.